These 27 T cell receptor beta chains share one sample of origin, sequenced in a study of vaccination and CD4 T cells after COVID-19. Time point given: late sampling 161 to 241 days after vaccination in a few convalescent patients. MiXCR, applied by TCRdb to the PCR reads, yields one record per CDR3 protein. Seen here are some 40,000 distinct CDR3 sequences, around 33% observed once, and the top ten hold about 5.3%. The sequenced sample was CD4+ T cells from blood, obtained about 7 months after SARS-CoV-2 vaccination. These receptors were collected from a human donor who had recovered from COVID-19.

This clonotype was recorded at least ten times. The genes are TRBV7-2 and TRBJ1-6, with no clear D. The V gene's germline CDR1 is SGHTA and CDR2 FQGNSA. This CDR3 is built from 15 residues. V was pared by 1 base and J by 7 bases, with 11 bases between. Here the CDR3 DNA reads TGTGCCAGCAGCTTAGGCGGTACCTTAAATTCACCCCTCCACTTT. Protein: CASSLGGTLNSPLHF.

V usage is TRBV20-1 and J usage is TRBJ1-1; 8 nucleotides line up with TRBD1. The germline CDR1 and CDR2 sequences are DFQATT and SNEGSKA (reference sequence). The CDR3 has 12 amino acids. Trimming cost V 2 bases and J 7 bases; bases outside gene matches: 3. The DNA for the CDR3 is TGCAGTGCTAGACAGGGGGCTGATGAAGCTTTCTTT. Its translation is CSARQGADEAFF.

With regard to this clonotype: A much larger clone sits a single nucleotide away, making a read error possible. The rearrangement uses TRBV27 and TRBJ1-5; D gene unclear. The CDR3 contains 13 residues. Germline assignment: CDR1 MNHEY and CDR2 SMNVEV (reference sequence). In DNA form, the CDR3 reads TGTGCCAGCAGTTTCCAGGAATATCAGCCCCAGCGTTTT. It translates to CASSFQEYQPQRF.

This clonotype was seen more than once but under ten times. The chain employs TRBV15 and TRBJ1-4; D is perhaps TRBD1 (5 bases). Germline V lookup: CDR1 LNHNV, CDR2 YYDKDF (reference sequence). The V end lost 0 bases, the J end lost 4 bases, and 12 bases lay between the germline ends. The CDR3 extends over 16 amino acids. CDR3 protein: CATSRDMGGGNEKLFF. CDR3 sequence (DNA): TGTGCCACCAGCAGAGATATGGGGGGTGGTAATGAAAAACTGTTTTTT.

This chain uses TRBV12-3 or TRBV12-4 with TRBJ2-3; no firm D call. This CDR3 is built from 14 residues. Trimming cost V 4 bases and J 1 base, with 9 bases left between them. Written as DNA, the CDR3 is TGTGCCAGCAGTTCCAGTCGGGGCACAGATACGCAGTATTTT. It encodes CASSSSRGTDTQYF.

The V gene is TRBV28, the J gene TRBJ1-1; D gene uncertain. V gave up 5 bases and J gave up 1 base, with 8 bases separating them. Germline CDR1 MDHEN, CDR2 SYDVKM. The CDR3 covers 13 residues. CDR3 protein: CASSHQPNTEAFF. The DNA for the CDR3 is TGTGCCAGCAGTCACCAACCGAACACTGAAGCTTTCTTT.

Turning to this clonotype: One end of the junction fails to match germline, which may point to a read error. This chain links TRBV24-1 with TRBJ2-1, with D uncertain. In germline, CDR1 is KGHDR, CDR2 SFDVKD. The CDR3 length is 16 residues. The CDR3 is CATSDFEGEPYDEQFF. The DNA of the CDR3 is TGTGCCACCAGTGATTTTGAAGGCGAACCCTACGATGAGCAGTTCTTC.

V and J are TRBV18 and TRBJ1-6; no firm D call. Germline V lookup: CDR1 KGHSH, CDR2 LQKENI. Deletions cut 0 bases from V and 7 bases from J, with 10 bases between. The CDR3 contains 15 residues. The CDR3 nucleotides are TGTGCCAGCTCACCACCACCCGGGAGGAATTCACCCCTCCACTTT. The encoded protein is CASSPPPGRNSPLHF.

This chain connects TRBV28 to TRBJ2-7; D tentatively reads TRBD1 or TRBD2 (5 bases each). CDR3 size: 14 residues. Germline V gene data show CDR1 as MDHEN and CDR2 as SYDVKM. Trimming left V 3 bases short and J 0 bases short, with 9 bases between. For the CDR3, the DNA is TGTGCCAGCAGTTTGCCAGGGAGCTCCTACGAGCAGTACTTC. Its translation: CASSLPGSSYEQYF.

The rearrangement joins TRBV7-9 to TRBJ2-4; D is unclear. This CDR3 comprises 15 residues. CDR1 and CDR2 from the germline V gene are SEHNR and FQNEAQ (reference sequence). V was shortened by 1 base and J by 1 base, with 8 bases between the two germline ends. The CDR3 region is CASSLVQEAKNIQYF. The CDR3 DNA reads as TGTGCCAGCAGCTTAGTTCAGGAGGCCAAAAACATTCAGTACTTC. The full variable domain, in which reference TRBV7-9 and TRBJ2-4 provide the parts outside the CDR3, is DTGVSQNPRHKITKRGQNVTFRCDPISEHNRLYWYRQTLGQGPEFLTYFQNEAQLEKSRLLSDRFSAERPKGSFSTLEIQRTEQGDSAMYLCASSLVQEAKNIQYFGAGTRLSVL.

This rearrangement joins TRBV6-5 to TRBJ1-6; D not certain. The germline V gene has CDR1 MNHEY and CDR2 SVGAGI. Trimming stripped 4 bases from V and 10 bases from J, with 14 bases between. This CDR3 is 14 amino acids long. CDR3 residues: CASSLQLVRSPLHF. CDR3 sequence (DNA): TGTGCCAGCAGTTTACAACTGGTACGATCACCCCTCCACTTT.

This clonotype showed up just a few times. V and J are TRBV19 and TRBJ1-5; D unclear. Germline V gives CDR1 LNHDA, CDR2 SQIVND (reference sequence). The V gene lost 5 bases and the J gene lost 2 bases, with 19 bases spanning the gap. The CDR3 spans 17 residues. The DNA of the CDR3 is TGTGCCAGTAGTCCCCCACGGATGGTTCTAGGCAATCAGCCCCAGCATTTT. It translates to CASSPPRMVLGNQPQHF.

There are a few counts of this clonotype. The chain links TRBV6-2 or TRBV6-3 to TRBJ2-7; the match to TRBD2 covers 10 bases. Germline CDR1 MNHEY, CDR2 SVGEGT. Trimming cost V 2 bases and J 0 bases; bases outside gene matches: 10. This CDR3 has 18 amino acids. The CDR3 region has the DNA TGTGCCAGCAGTTACGTCGGTCCACTAGCGGGGAGCTCCTACGAGCAGTACTTC. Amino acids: CASSYVGPLAGSSYEQYF.

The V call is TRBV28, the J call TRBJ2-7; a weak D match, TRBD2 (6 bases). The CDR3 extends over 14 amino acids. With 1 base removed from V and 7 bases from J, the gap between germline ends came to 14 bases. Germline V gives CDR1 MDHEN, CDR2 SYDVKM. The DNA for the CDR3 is TGTGCCAGCAGTTTATTTGTCGGGGGTGGAGAGCAGTACTTC. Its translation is CASSLFVGGGEQYF.

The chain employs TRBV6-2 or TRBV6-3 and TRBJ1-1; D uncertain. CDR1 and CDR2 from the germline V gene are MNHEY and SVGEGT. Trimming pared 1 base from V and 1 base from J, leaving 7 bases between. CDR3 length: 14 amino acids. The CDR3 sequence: CASSYWKTNTEAFF. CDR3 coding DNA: TGTGCCAGCAGTTACTGGAAGACGAACACTGAAGCTTTCTTT.

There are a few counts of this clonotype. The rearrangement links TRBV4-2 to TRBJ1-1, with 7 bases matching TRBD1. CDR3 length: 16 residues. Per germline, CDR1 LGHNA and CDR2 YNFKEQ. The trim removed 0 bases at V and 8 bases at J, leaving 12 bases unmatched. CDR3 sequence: CASSQEGPGGLEEAFF. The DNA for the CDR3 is TGTGCCAGCAGCCAAGAAGGACCAGGGGGGCTAGAGGAAGCTTTCTTT.

CDR3 amino acids: CASSMIGGETEAFF. In nucleotides, the CDR3 is TGTGCCAGTAGTATGATAGGGGGCGAAACTGAAGCTTTCTTT. V and J are TRBV19 and TRBJ1-1, with 7 bases aligning to TRBD1. Germline CDR1 is LNHDA and CDR2 is SQIVND (reference sequence). The V and J ends lost 3 bases and 5 bases, in that order; junction bases with no gene match: 6. CDR3 length: 14 residues.

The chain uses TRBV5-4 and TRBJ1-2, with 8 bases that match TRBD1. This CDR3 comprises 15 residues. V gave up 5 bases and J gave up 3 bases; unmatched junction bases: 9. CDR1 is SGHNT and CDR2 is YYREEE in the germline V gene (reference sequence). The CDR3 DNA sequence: TGTGCCAGCAGGGCGGGGCAGGGGGCACACTATGGCTACACCTTC. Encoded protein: CASRAGQGAHYGYTF.

CDR3: CSAIVGVASSDTQYF. DNA of the CDR3: TGCAGTGCTATCGTCGGGGTAGCGAGTTCAGATACGCAGTATTTT. J is TRBJ2-3 and V is TRBV20-1, with a possible D match to TRBD2 (5 bases). This CDR3 comprises 15 residues. The V and J ends lost 4 bases and 4 bases respectively, with 18 bases between them. CDR1 is DFQATT and CDR2 is SNEGSKA in the germline V gene (reference sequence).

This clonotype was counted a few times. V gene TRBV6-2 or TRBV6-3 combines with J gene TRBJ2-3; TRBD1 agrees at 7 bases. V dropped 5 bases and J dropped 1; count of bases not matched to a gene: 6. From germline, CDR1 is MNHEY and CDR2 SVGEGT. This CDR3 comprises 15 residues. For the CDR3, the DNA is TGTGCCAGCAGTACGCTAGGGGGCGGCACAGATACGCAGTATTTT. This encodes CASSTLGGGTDTQYF.

The CDR3 here is CSVQGGASPDEQFF. The DNA for the CDR3 is TGCAGCGTTCAGGGGGGGGCTAGTCCGGATGAGCAGTTCTTC. The chain uses TRBV29-1 and TRBJ2-1, with D possibly called TRBD1 or TRBD2 (7 bases each). Germline lookup yields CDR1 SQVTM and CDR2 ANQGSEA. V dropped 5 bases and J dropped 8 bases, with 19 bases sitting between them. The CDR3 loop spans 14 amino acids.

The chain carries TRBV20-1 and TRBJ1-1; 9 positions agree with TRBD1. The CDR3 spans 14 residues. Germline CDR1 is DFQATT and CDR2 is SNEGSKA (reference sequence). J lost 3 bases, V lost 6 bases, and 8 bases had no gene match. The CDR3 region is CSAGLQGAYTEAFF. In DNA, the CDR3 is TGCAGTGCGGGCTTACAGGGGGCTTACACTGAAGCTTTCTTT.

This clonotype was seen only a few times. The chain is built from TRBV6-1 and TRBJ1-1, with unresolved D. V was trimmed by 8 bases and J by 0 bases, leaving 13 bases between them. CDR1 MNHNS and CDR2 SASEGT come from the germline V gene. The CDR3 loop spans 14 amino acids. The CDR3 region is CASQKTDMNTEAFF. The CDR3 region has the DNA TGTGCCAGCCAAAAGACCGATATGAACACTGAAGCTTTCTTT.

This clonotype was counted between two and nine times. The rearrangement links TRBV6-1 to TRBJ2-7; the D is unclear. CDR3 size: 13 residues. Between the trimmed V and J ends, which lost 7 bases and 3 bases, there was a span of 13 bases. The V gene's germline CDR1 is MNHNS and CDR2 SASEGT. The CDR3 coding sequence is TGTGCCAGCACCCGCCGGACCTACTACGAGCAGTACTTC. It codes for CASTRRTYYEQYF.

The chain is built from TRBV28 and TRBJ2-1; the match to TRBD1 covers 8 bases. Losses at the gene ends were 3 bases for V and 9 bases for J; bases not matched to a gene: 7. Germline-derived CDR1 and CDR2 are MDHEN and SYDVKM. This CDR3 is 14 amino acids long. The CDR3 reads CASSFWTGKSEQFF. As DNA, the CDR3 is TGTGCCAGCAGTTTTTGGACAGGGAAGAGTGAGCAGTTCTTC.

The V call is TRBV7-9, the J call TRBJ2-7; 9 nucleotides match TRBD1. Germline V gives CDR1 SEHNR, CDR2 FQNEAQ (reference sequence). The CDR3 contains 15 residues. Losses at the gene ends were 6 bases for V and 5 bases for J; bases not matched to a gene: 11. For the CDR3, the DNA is TGTGCCAGCAGAAAATACGGGACAGGGCTCGACGAGCAGTACTTC. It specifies CASRKYGTGLDEQYF.

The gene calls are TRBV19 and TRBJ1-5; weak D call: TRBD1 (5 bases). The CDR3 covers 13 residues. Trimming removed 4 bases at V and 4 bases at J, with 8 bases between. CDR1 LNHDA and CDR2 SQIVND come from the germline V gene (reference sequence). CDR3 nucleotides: TGTGCCAGTAGTACGGGGACTAATCAGCCCCAGCATTTT. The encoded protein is CASSTGTNQPQHF.